This T cell receptor beta chain was profiled in a study of blood T cell repertoires in COVID-19. The repertoire was sequenced with immunoSEQ multiplex PCR; TCRdb's copy has only in-frame clones and lacks some. The sample lists some 330,000 clones, around nine tenths occurring once. V was trimmed by 9 bases and J by 5 bases, leaving 8 bases between them. CDR3 length: 11 residues. The germline gives CDR1 SGHNT, CDR2 YYREEE (reference sequence). Sequencing used peripheral blood. The TCR sequence derives from a woman aged 30 to 39 with COVID-19, enrolled during active disease. The chain couples TRBV5-4 to TRBJ2-2, with a possible D match to TRBD2 (5 bases). Written as DNA, the CDR3 is TGTGCCACGTCGGGAACCGGGGAGCTGTTTTTT. Amino acids: CATSGTGELFF.